This T cell receptor (beta chain) was identified during a study of blood T cell repertoires in COVID-19. Whole-study context: Acute-phase and convalescent COVID-19 samples originated in the United States, Italy and Spain.

V was trimmed by 6 bases and J by 3 bases, leaving 12 bases between them. Germline V gene lookup returns CDR1 SNHLY and CDR2 FYNNEI. The CDR3 is 14 residues long. In the original processing: It was from reference gene primer amplification that nucleated cell counts were estimated. Method: immunoSEQ multiplex PCR; TCRdb's copy keeps in-frame clones and lacks some. V and J calls and clone size are as listed in that table; D and trimming were resolved from the DNA. The sample carries some 110,000 clones, roughly 85% recorded once. The source material was peripheral blood. This rearrangement joins TRBV2 to TRBJ1-5; D possibly corresponds to TRBD1 (5 bases). The TCR originated in a man aged 40-55 years with acute or convalescent COVID-19. The chain's CDR3 is CASSPSGINQPQHF. The CDR3 coding sequence is TGTGCCAGCAGCCCTTCAGGGATCAATCAGCCCCAGCATTTT.